Below are 29 T cell receptor beta chains sequenced from a single sample in a study of CD8 T cells in ankylosing spondylitis. TCRdb reanalysed the 5' RACE reads using MiXCR and keeps one entry per CDR3 protein. This table has roughly 97,000 distinct CDR3 sequences, about 8.6% appearing once. The sample was blood, either unsorted or a sorted T cell fraction (not recorded which). All receptors come from a male donor with ankylosing spondylitis or in good health (not recorded which).

The V and J genes are TRBV4-1 and TRBJ1-2; D is uncertain. Germline lookup yields CDR1 MGHRA and CDR2 YSYEKL. The CDR3 contains 13 residues. The germline V and J ends were trimmed by 4 bases and 1 base, with 7 bases remaining between them. CDR3 DNA sequence: TGCGCCAGCAGCCCGAACCTTAACTATGGCTACACCTTC. The encoded protein is CASSPNLNYGYTF.

This clonotype was seen just once. A read error is possible here, since a much larger clone lies one base away. This chain joins TRBV7-2 and TRBJ2-3; D may be TRBD2 (6 bases). V was pared by 1 base and J by 8 bases, with 19 bases between. Looked up from germline, CDR1 is SGHTA and CDR2 is FQGNSA. This CDR3 spans 16 amino acids. The CDR3 here is CASSLGRGLPLGTQYF. Here the CDR3 DNA reads TGTGCCAGCAGCTTAGGTAGGGGACTCCCCCTCGGTACGCAGTATTTT.

This clonotype was detected many times. J is TRBJ2-7 and V is TRBV10-3; a possible D gene is TRBD2 (6 bases). Germline assignment: CDR1 ENHRY and CDR2 SYGVKD. The length of the CDR3 is 13 residues. The ends were cut back, 5 bases at V and 4 bases at J, with 12 bases in the middle. CDR3 loop: CAISRGNLYEQYF. The CDR3 DNA follows: TGTGCCATCAGTCGGGGGAACCTTTACGAGCAGTACTTC.

This clonotype was seen many times. V gene TRBV15 combines with J gene TRBJ1-2, with D perhaps matching TRBD1 (6 bases). With 8 bases removed from V and 8 bases from J, the gap between germline ends came to 24 bases. The CDR3 contains 15 residues. The germline CDR1 and CDR2 sequences are LNHNV and YYDKDF (reference sequence). CDR3 nucleotide sequence: TGTGCCACCCGTCCGGGACAAGTCCTAGTGAGGGGCTACACCTTC. This gives the protein CATRPGQVLVRGYTF.

The table lists this clonotype with many counts. V is TRBV29-1 and J is TRBJ2-7; no firm D call. This CDR3 comprises 14 residues. The germline CDR1 and CDR2 sequences are SQVTM and ANQGSEA. V was shortened by 2 bases and J by 2 bases, with 13 bases between the two germline ends. CDR3 DNA sequence: TGCAGCGTTGAACTTTTGGCAGGACCCTACGAGCAGTACTTC. Translated: CSVELLAGPYEQYF.

This clonotype was counted ten times or more. V is TRBV6-5 and J is TRBJ2-7; D is ambiguous. Trimming pared 5 bases from V and 4 bases from J, leaving 15 bases between. CDR1 is MNHEY, CDR2 SVGAGI, per germline. The CDR3 covers 14 residues. CDR3 sequence reads: CASSHVLGPYEQYF. The CDR3 nucleotides read TGTGCCAGCAGTCACGTACTTGGCCCTTACGAGCAGTACTTC.

This clonotype has just a few counts. The chain joins TRBV7-9 to TRBJ2-3; D gene uncertain. Trimming pared 10 bases from V and 0 bases from J, leaving 5 bases between. The CDR3 has 11 amino acids. Germline values: CDR1 SEHNR, CDR2 FQNEAQ (reference sequence). Written as DNA, the CDR3 is TGTGCCACAGTAAGCACAGATACGCAGTATTTT. It encodes CATVSTDTQYF.

This clonotype occurred many times. The V call is TRBV29-1, the J call TRBJ2-7; D is possibly TRBD2 (5 bases). With 1 base removed from V and 2 bases from J, the gap between germline ends came to 18 bases. This CDR3 comprises 16 residues. Germline V gene lookup returns CDR1 SQVTM and CDR2 ANQGSEA. Written as DNA, the CDR3 is TGCAGCGTTGAAGCCAATGAGGCGGGTCAGACCTACGAGCAGTACTTC. This translates into CSVEANEAGQTYEQYF.

This clonotype was picked up many times. The genes are TRBV5-1 and TRBJ2-4; the D is unclear. The CDR3 length is 11 residues. Germline CDR1 and CDR2: SGHRS and YFSETQ. Trimming removed 3 bases from V and 7 bases from J, with 5 bases in between. CDR3 in DNA: TGCGCCAGCAGCTCCGAGAACATTCAGTACTTC. This translates into CASSSENIQYF.

Many counts were recorded for this clonotype. The chain recombines TRBV5-6 with TRBJ2-1; D not certain. CDR1 is SGHDT, CDR2 YYEEEE, per germline. The CDR3 is 12 amino acids. Trimming left V 2 bases short and J 11 bases short, with 11 bases between. The CDR3 coding sequence is TGTGCCAGCAGCTTTCTGGCCAGCCAGCAGTTCTTC. Translated: CASSFLASQQFF.

This clonotype was seen at least ten times. V is TRBV5-5 and J is TRBJ1-2; a possible D gene is TRBD1 (6 bases). CDR3 length equals 15 residues. Germline values: CDR1 SGHKS, CDR2 YYEKEE (reference sequence). With 1 base removed from V and 3 bases from J, the gap between germline ends came to 13 bases. CDR3 nucleotides: TGTGCCAGCAGCTTGTCACTTGGGGGCGACTATGGCTACACCTTC. It is translated as CASSLSLGGDYGYTF.

The table lists this clonotype with many counts. This chain joins TRBV6-5 and TRBJ1-2; D unclear. The CDR3 contains 14 residues. The germline V gene encodes CDR1 MNHEY and CDR2 SVGAGI. The ends were cut back, 2 bases at V and 3 bases at J, with 10 bases in the middle. The CDR3 region has the DNA TGTGCCAGCAGTTACGGGCCAGCAGACTATGGCTACACCTTC. It specifies CASSYGPADYGYTF.

This clonotype came up many times. The J gene is TRBJ2-7, the V gene TRBV20-1; 12 bases are shared with TRBD1. J was trimmed by 7 bases and V by 6 bases; bases with no gene match: 7. Germline V gives CDR1 DFQATT, CDR2 SNEGSKA (reference sequence). CDR3 size: 13 residues. CDR3 loop: CSARRDRGHEQYF. The CDR3 bases are TGCAGTGCCCGTCGGGACAGGGGGCATGAGCAGTACTTC.

This clonotype has a count of ten or more. The chain uses TRBV2 and TRBJ1-6; the match to TRBD1 covers 9 bases. The V and J ends lost 5 bases and 5 bases, in that order; junction bases with no gene match: 7. The CDR3 sequence is 16 residues long. CDR1 is SNHLY, CDR2 FYNNEI, per germline. The CDR3 is CASSFGQGTDNSPLHF. The DNA for the CDR3 is TGTGCCAGCAGTTTCGGACAGGGGACGGATAATTCACCCCTCCACTTT.

With regard to this clonotype: This sequence may be a read error, since a much larger clone differs from it by one base. The rearrangement uses TRBV5-6 and TRBJ2-7; unclear D gene. This CDR3 is built from 14 residues. The V and J ends lost 4 bases and 2 bases respectively, with 13 bases between them. Germline CDR1 reads SGHDT; CDR2 reads YYEEEE. CDR3 protein: CASSPGPSTYEQYF. The CDR3, as DNA: TGTGCCAGCAGCCCCGGGCCTTCCACCTACGAGCAGTACTTC.

In this sample, this clonotype turned up many times. V is TRBV6-2 or TRBV6-3 and J is TRBJ1-2, with 10 positions matching TRBD1. This CDR3 comprises 16 residues. Germline trimming cut 0 bases from V and 2 bases from J; bases unmatched to any gene: 3. Germline V gives CDR1 MNHEY, CDR2 SVGEGT. In DNA form, the CDR3 reads TGTGCCAGCAGTTACTCGACGGACAGGGGGAACTATGGCTACACCTTC. This sequence encodes CASSYSTDRGNYGYTF.

This clonotype was seen at least ten times. The CDR3 sequence: CATSENTGELFF. The CDR3 nucleotides read TGTGCCACCAGTGAGAACACCGGGGAGCTGTTTTTT. The V gene is TRBV24-1, the J gene TRBJ2-2; D is uncertain. Trimming left V 4 bases short and J 1 base short, with 0 bases between. Germline V gene lookup returns CDR1 KGHDR and CDR2 SFDVKD. The CDR3 consists of 12 residues.

This clonotype was recorded at least ten times. This chain links TRBV11-3 with TRBJ2-3; D is ambiguous. Looked up from germline, CDR1 is SGHNT and CDR2 is YENEEA. The V end was cut by 0 bases, the J end by 5 bases, with 3 bases between. The CDR3 is 12 residues long. This CDR3 reads CASSLDGDTQYF. CDR3 nucleotides: TGTGCCAGCAGCTTAGACGGAGATACGCAGTATTTT.

Comments on this clonotype: This may be a read error, as it is one base from a much larger clone. The gene calls are TRBV4-3 and TRBJ2-7, with D perhaps TRBD1 (5 bases). CDR1 and CDR2 from the germline V gene are LGHNA and YSLEER. The CDR3 runs 15 residues. Trimming pared 1 base from V and 4 bases from J, leaving 14 bases between. The CDR3 reads CASSQALGHGYEQYF. CDR3 nucleotide sequence: TGCGCCAGCAGCCAAGCCCTTGGACATGGGTACGAGCAGTACTTC.

This clonotype was counted many times. The chain combines TRBV12-3 or TRBV12-4 with TRBJ2-3; TRBD2 aligns across 12 bases. V trimming: 3 bases; J trimming: 0 bases; junction bases outside the gene matches: 7. The CDR3 has 18 amino acids. CDR3 sequence reads: CASSFRTTSGGSTDTQYF. DNA for the CDR3: TGTGCCAGCAGTTTTCGAACCACTAGCGGGGGGAGCACAGATACGCAGTATTTT.

The sample holds many counts of this clonotype. The rearrangement uses TRBV12-3 or TRBV12-4 and TRBJ2-2, with a weak D call TRBD1 (6 bases). CDR3 length: 16 residues. V lost 7 bases to trimming and J lost 6 bases, with 21 bases between them. CDR3 residues: CASTPRGYEKAGELFF. DNA of the CDR3: TGTGCCAGCACCCCGAGGGGGTATGAGAAGGCCGGGGAGCTGTTTTTT.

This clonotype was counted a few times. V and J are TRBV12-3 or TRBV12-4 and TRBJ1-2; D gene uncertain. CDR3 length: 13 residues. V was shortened by 5 bases and J by 4 bases, with 11 bases between the two germline ends. Here the CDR3 DNA reads TGTGCCAGCAGTCCCGGGGAAGGCTATGGCTACACCTTC. Residues: CASSPGEGYGYTF.

This clonotype appeared many times. The chain joins TRBV5-1 to TRBJ2-6; TRBD2 is a possible D gene (5 bases). Trimming pared 8 bases from V and 3 bases from J, leaving 12 bases between. CDR3 length: 14 amino acids. Germline-derived CDR1 and CDR2 are SGHRS and YFSETQ. CDR3 residues: CASLEGFGANVLTF. CDR3 in DNA: TGCGCCAGTCTTGAGGGTTTTGGGGCCAACGTCCTGACTTTC.

In its sample, this clonotype was seen many times. The chain is built from TRBV5-1 and TRBJ2-1; D is possibly TRBD1 (5 bases). The CDR3 extends over 16 amino acids. V was pared by 2 bases and J by 0 bases, with 12 bases between. CDR1 is SGHRS and CDR2 is YFSETQ in the germline V gene. The CDR3 region has the DNA TGCGCCAGCAGCTTCCTCAGCGACAGCTCCTACAATGAGCAGTTCTTC. It encodes CASSFLSDSSYNEQFF. Drawing the rest from reference TRBV5-1 and TRBJ2-1, the complete variable domain is KAGVTQTPRYLIKTRGQQVTLSCSPISGHRSVSWYQQTPGQGLQFLFEYFSETQRNKGNFPGRFSGRQFSNSRSEMNVSTLELGDSALYLCASSFLSDSSYNEQFFGPGTRLTVL.

This clonotype was seen many times. The chain carries TRBV4-2 and TRBJ1-5, with TRBD1 matching 7 bases. CDR1 LGHNA and CDR2 YNFKEQ come from the germline V gene. With V trimmed by 1 base and J by 7 bases, 7 bases remained unmatched. This CDR3 is built from 15 residues. The CDR3 DNA is TGTGCCAGCAGCCAAGTACCCACAGGGGAACAGCCCCAGCATTTT. As protein: CASSQVPTGEQPQHF.

This clonotype was picked up many times. The chain uses TRBV7-8 and TRBJ2-5; possible D gene TRBD1, 6 bases. The CDR3 totals 15 residues. Per the germline V gene, CDR1 is SGHVS and CDR2 is FQNEAQ. V was clipped by 1 base and J by 1 base, with 10 bases between them. This chain's CDR3 is CASSLVDRTQETQYF. DNA of the CDR3: TGTGCCAGCAGCTTAGTTGACAGGACCCAAGAGACCCAGTACTTC.

There are many counts of this clonotype. V is TRBV20-1 and J is TRBJ2-3, with a tentative D call TRBD1 (6 bases). The CDR3 is 18 amino acids. The V end lost 1 base, the J end lost 0 bases, and 20 bases lay between the germline ends. The germline gives CDR1 DFQATT, CDR2 SNEGSKA (reference sequence). In nucleotides, the CDR3 is TGCAGTGCTAGAGTCCCGGGACAACCTTTAGGAAGCACAGATACGCAGTATTTT. It yields the protein CSARVPGQPLGSTDTQYF.

This clonotype was found many times. A read error may produce the germline difference seen at one junction end. This chain uses TRBV14 with TRBJ2-1, with D perhaps being TRBD1 or TRBD2 (5 bases each). This CDR3 region has 15 residues. CDR1 SGHDN and CDR2 FVKESK come from the germline V gene. The CDR3 is CASSTRGAFHNDQFF. For the CDR3, the DNA is TGTGCCAGCAGCACGAGGGGCGCCTTCCACAATGATCAGTTCTTC. Based on the CDR3 plus reference TRBV14 and TRBJ2-1, the full variable domain is EAGVTQFPSHSVIEKGQTVTLRCDPISGHDNLYWYRRVMGKEIKFLLHFVKESKQDESGMPNNRFLAERTGGTYSTLKVQPAELEDSGVYFCASSTRGAFHNDQFFGPGTRLTVL.

This clonotype was picked up a small number of times. The chain has TRBV5-1 and TRBJ2-5; weak D call: TRBD1 (5 bases). Trimming left V 1 base short and J 5 bases short, with 15 bases between. Germline values: CDR1 SGHRS, CDR2 YFSETQ. CDR3 length equals 15 residues. Written as DNA, the CDR3 is TGCGCCAGCAGCTTGTTGGGGATAGCAGGGGAGACCCAGTACTTC. This encodes CASSLLGIAGETQYF.